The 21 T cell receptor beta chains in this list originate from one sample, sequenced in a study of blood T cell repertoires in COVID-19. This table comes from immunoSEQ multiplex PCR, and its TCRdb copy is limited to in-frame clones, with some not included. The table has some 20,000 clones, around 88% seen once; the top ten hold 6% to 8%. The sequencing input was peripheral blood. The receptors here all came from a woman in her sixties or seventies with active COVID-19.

CDR3 residues: CASSKGQVSGNTIYF. The CDR3 DNA sequence: TGCGCCAGCAGCAAGGGACAGGTCTCTGGAAACACCATATATTTT. The chain carries TRBV5-1 and TRBJ1-3; 8 positions agree with TRBD1. V shed 4 bases and J 0 bases; nucleotides not matched to a gene: 3. Germline V gene data show CDR1 as SGHRS and CDR2 as YFSETQ. The CDR3 runs to 15 residues. The whole variable domain, filled in from reference TRBV5-1 and TRBJ1-3, reads KAGVTQTPRYLIKTRGQQVTLSCSPISGHRSVSWYQQTPGQGLQFLFEYFSETQRNKGNFPGRFSGRQFSNSRSEMNVSTLELGDSALYLCASSKGQVSGNTIYFGEGSWLTVV.

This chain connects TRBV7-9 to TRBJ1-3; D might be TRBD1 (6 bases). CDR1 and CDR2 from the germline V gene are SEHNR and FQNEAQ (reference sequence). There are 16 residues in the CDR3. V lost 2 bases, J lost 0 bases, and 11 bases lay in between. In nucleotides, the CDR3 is TGTGCCAGCAGCTTACAGGGGCAGCTCTCTGGAAACACCATATATTTT. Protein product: CASSLQGQLSGNTIYF.

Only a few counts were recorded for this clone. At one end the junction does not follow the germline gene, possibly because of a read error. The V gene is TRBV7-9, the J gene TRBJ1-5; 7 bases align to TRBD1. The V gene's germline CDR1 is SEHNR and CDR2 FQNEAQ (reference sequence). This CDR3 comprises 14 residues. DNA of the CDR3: TGTGCCAGCAGCTCGGACAGGTGGGATCATCCCCAGCATTTT. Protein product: CASSSDRWDHPQHF.

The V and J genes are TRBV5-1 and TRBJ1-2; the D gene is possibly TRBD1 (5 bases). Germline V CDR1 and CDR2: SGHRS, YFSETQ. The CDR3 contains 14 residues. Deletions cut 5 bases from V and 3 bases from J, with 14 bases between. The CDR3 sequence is CASRSQGLDYGYTF. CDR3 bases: TGCGCCAGCAGATCTCAGGGTCTGGACTATGGCTACACCTTC.

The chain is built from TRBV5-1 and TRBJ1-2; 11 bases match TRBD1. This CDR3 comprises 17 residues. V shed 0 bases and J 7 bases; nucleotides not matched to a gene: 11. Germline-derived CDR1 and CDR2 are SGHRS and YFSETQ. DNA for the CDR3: TGCGCCAGCAGCTTGGCCCCGGGACAGGGGGACGATCCTGGCTACACCTTC. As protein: CASSLAPGQGDDPGYTF. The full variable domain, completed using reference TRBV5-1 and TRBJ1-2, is KAGVTQTPRYLIKTRGQQVTLSCSPISGHRSVSWYQQTPGQGLQFLFEYFSETQRNKGNFPGRFSGRQFSNSRSEMNVSTLELGDSALYLCASSLAPGQGDDPGYTFGSGTRLTVV.

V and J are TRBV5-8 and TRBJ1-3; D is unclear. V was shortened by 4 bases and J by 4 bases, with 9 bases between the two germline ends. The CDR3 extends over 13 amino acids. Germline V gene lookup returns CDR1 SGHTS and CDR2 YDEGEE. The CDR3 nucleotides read TGTGCCAGCAGCGACAACAGAGGAAACACCATATATTTT. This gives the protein CASSDNRGNTIYF.

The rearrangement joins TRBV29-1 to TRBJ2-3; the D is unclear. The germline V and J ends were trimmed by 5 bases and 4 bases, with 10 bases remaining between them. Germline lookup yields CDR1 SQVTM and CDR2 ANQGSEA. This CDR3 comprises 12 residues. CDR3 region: CSVCRSPDTQYF. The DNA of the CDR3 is TGCAGCGTTTGTCGTAGCCCAGATACGCAGTATTTT.

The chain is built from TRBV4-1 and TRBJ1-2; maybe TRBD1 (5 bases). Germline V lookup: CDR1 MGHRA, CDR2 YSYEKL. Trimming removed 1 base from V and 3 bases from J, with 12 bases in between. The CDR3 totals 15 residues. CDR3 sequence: CASSQGVQGDYGYTF. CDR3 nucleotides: TGCGCCAGCAGCCAAGGTGTTCAGGGCGACTATGGCTACACCTTC.

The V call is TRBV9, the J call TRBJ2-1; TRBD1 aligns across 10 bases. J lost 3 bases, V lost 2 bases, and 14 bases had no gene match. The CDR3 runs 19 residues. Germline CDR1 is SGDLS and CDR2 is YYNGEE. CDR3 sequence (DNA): TGTGCCAGCAGCGTCGGGACAGGGGTCCATAAATCGTTCTACAATGAGCAGTTCTTC. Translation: CASSVGTGVHKSFYNEQFF. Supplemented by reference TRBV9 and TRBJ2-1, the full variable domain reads DSGVTQTPKHLITATGQRVTLRCSPRSGDLSVYWYQQSLDQGLQFLIQYYNGEERAKGNILERFSAQQFPDLHSELNLSSLELGDSALYFCASSVGTGVHKSFYNEQFFGPGTRLTVL.

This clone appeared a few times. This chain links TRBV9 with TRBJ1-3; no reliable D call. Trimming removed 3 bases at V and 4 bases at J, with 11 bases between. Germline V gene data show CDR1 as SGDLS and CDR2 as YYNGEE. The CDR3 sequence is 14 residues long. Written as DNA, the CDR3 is TGTGCCAGCAGCGCGTCACCTAGGGGAAACACCATATATTTT. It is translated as CASSASPRGNTIYF.

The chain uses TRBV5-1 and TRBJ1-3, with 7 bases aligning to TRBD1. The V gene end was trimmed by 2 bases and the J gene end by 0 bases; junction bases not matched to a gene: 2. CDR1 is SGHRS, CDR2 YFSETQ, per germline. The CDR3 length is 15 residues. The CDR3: CASSFGTVSGNTIYF. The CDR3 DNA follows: TGCGCCAGCAGCTTCGGGACAGTCTCTGGAAACACCATATATTTT.

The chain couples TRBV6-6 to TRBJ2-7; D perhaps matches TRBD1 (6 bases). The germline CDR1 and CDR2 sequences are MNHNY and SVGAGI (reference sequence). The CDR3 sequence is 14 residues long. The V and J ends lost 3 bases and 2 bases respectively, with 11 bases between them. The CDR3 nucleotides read TGTGCCAGCAGTTATGGACAGCGAGCCTACGAGCAGTACTTC. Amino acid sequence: CASSYGQRAYEQYF.

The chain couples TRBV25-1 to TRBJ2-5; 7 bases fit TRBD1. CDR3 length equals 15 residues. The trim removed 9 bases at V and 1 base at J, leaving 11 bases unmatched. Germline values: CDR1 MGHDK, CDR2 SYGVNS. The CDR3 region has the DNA TGTGCCAGGAAAGCCAGGGACAGCTTCCAAGAGACCCAGTACTTC. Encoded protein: CARKARDSFQETQYF.

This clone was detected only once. DNA for the CDR3: TGTGCCACCAGTCATCACCTTCTCGGGACAGGGGTTCCCAGGTTAGGTTCACCCCTCCACTTT. Its protein product is CATSHHLLGTGVPRLGSPLHF. The chain carries TRBV24-1 and TRBJ1-6; the match to TRBD1 covers 10 bases. The V segment lost 6 bases and the J segment 9 bases; nucleotides outside the gene matches: 25. Germline assignment: CDR1 KGHDR and CDR2 SFDVKD. The CDR3 sequence is 21 residues long.

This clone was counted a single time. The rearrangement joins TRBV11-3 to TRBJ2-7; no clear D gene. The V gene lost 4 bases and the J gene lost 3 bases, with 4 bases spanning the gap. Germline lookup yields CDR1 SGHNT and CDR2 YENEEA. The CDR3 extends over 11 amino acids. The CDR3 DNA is TGTGCCAGCAGCTCATTCTACGAGCAGTACTTC. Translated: CASSSFYEQYF.

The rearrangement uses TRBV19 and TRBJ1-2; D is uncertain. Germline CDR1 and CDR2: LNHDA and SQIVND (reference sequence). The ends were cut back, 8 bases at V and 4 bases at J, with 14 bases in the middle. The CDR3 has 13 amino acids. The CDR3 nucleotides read TGTGCCAGTGCAAGGGAGGGTAGCTATGGCTACACCTTC. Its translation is CASAREGSYGYTF.

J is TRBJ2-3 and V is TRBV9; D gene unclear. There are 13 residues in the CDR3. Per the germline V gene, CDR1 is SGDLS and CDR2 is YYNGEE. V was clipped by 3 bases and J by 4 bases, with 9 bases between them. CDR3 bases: TGTGCCAGCAGCGAAGCGATCGCAGATACGCAGTATTTT. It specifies CASSEAIADTQYF. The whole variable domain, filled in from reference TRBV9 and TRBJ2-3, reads DSGVTQTPKHLITATGQRVTLRCSPRSGDLSVYWYQQSLDQGLQFLIQYYNGEERAKGNILERFSAQQFPDLHSELNLSSLELGDSALYFCASSEAIADTQYFGPGTRLTVL.

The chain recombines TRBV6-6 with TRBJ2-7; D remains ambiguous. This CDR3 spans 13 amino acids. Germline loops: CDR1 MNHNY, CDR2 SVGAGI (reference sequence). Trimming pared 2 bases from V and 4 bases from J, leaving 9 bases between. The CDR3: CASSYDEEYEQYF. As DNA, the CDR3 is TGTGCCAGCAGTTACGATGAGGAATACGAGCAGTACTTC.

The CDR3 sequence is CATSRASGQYEQYF. The CDR3 DNA follows: TGTGCCACCAGCAGAGCGTCGGGACAGTACGAGCAGTACTTC. The chain links TRBV15 to TRBJ2-7, with 7 bases matching TRBD1. Germline-derived CDR1 and CDR2 are LNHNV and YYDKDF (reference sequence). With 1 base clipped from V and 4 bases from J, the junction kept 4 bases outside the gene matches. CDR3 length: 14 residues.

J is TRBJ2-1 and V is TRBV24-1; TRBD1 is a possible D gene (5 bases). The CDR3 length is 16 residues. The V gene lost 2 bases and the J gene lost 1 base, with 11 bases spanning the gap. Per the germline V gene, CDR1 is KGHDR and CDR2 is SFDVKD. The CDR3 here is CATSDSGHPSYNEQFF. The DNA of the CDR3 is TGTGCCACCAGTGATTCCGGACACCCGTCCTACAATGAGCAGTTCTTC.

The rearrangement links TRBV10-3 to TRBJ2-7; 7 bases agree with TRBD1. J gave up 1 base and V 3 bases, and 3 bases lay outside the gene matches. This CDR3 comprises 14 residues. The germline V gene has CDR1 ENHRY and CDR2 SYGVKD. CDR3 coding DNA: TGTGCCATCAGTGAAAAGGGACAGTCCTACGAGCAGTACTTC. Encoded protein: CAISEKGQSYEQYF.